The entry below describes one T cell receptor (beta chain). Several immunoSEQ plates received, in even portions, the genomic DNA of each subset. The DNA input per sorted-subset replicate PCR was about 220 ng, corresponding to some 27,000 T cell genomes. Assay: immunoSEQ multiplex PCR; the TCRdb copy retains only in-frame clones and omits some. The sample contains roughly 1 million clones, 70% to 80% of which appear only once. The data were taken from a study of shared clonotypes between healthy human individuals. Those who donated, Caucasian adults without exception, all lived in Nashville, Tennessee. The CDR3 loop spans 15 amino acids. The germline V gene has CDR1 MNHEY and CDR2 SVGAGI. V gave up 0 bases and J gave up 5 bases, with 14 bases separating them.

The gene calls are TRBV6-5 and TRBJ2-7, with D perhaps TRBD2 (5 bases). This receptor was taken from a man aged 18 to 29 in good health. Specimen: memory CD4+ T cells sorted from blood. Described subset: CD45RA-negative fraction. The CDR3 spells CASSYSRASRDEQYF. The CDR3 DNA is TGTGCCAGCAGTTACTCCCGGGCTAGCCGCGACGAGCAGTACTTC.